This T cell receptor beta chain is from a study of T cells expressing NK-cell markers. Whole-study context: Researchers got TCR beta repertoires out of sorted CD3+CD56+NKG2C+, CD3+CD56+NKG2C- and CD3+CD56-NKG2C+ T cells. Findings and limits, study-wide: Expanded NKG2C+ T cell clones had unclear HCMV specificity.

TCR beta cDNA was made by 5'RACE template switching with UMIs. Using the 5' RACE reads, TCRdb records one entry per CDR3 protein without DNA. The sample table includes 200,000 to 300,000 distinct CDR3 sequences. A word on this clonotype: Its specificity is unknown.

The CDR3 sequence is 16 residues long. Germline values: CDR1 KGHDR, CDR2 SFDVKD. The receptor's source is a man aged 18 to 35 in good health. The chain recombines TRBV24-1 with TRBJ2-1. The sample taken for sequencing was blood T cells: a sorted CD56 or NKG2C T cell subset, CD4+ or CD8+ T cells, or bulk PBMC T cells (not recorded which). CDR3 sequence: CATSDSKGFSYNEQFF.